Following are 9 T cell receptor beta chains from one sample sequenced in a study of tumor and adjacent non-tumor tissue in lung cancer (dated by TCRdb to between 2018 and 2020). Library generation was performed with multiplex PCR. The instrument given in TCRdb is Illumina HiSeq 2500. Following protocols modified from ARM-PCR, the researchers constructed TCRbeta libraries through three rounds of nested PCR with primers (Table S4). TCRdb applied fastp at Q25 and MiXCR to the public reads, then kept only in-frame beta chains. CDR3 protein sequences are deduplicated, and each keeps its most common genes and DNA. For this sample the table gives more than 90,000 distinct CDR3 sequences, of which less than 80% were detected only once. About 16% of the sample is in the top ten clones. RNA was extracted from bulk unsorted tissue and checked for quality with a NanoDrop ND-1000 and an Agilent 2100. The material sequenced was lung tumor tissue. These receptors came from a man aged 60 to 75 with non-small cell lung cancer.

The genes are TRBV5-1 and TRBJ2-2, with 8 positions matching TRBD1. Losses at the gene ends were 8 bases for V and 4 bases for J; bases not matched to a gene: 10. The CDR3 sequence is 15 residues long. CDR1 is SGHRS, CDR2 YFSETQ, per germline. The DNA of the CDR3 is TGCGCCAGAAGCACCGGTACAGGGGGCACCGGGGAGCTGTTTTTT. Its translation is CARSTGTGGTGELFF.

This clonotype was seen more than once but under ten times. An end of the junction does not agree with germline; a read error may underlie this. The V call is TRBV5-4, the J call TRBJ1-1; TRBD1 aligns across 11 bases. Germline V gene sequence: CDR1 SGHNT, CDR2 YYREEE (reference sequence). This CDR3 comprises 15 residues. The CDR3 nucleotides are TGTGTCAGCAATCTTCGGGGACAGGGGGATCCTGAAGCTTTCTTT. Amino acids: CVSNLRGQGDPEAFF.

This clonotype was found a few times. A much more abundant neighbour one base away suggests this may be a read error. This sequence joins TRBV12-5 and TRBJ2-5; a possible D gene is TRBD2 (6 bases). This CDR3 is built from 15 residues. The V gene's germline CDR1 is LGHNT and CDR2 FRNRAP. The V end was cut by 2 bases, the J end by 8 bases, with 18 bases between. This CDR3 is CASGLPTSMEDTQYF. The CDR3 coding sequence is TGTGCTAGTGGTTTGCCCACTAGCATGGAGGATACCCAGTACTTC.

This clonotype was seen just once. One base away lies a much larger clone, so this may be a sequencing read error. J is TRBJ2-7 and V is TRBV12-3 or TRBV12-4; perhaps TRBD2 as D (6 bases). The CDR3 totals 14 residues. The CDR3, as DNA: TGTGCCAGGAGTTTAACGGGAGCTACGTACGAGCAGTACTTC. Protein product: CARSLTGATYEQYF.

The table lists this clonotype with a count of one. Germline and junction disagree at one end, which may indicate a read error. This chain uses TRBV12-3 or TRBV12-4 with TRBJ2-3; 8 nucleotides agree with TRBD1. The CDR3 consists of 16 residues. CDR3 loop: CTSSSSNRGSTDTQCF. The DNA for the CDR3 is TGTACCAGCAGTTCCAGTAACAGGGGGAGCACAGATACGCAGTGTTTT.

Remarks on this clonotype: This clone may be a read error of a much larger clone one base away. The chain carries TRBV20-1 and TRBJ1-6; D uncertain. Germline CDR1 is DFQATT and CDR2 is SNEGSKA (reference sequence). The CDR3 loop spans 13 amino acids. The CDR3 spells CSATGDLNSPLNF. The CDR3 region has the DNA TGCAGTGCCACCGGGGATCTTAATTCACCCCTCAACTTT.

There are a few counts of this clonotype. This chain joins TRBV29-1 and TRBJ2-5, with 8 positions matching TRBD2. The ends lost 6 bases at V and 2 bases at J; junction bases unmatched: 2. The germline V gene has CDR1 SQVTM and CDR2 ANQGSEA. This CDR3 is built from 12 residues. The DNA for the CDR3 is TGCAGCGTAGCGGGAGCGCAAGAGACCCAGTACTTC. This sequence encodes CSVAGAQETQYF.

Turning to this clonotype: Here the CDR3 omits its conserved ending phenylalanine or tryptophan, so a read error is the likely source. The DNA is omitted, as the CDR3 cannot be located on it reliably, and the CDR3 follows TCRdb's listing. V usage is TRBV2 and J usage is TRBJ1-6; the listed D gene, TRBD1, was not tested against the DNA. The germline V gene has CDR1 SNHLY and CDR2 FYNNEI. The CDR3 sequence runs 13 residues, both termini included. The CDR3 region is CACRDRDNSPPHY.

The chain has TRBV2 and TRBJ2-3; weak D call: TRBD2 (6 bases). V lost 5 bases, J lost 3 bases, and 15 bases lay in between. The germline gives CDR1 SNHLY, CDR2 FYNNEI. The CDR3 contains 15 residues. The DNA for the CDR3 is TGTGCCAGCAGTCCCCGAACGGGAGTAACAGATACGCAGTATTTT. Encoded protein: CASSPRTGVTDTQYF.